The present T cell receptor (beta chain) was sequenced within a study of type 1 regulatory T cells. At the level of the study: T-allo10 is a Tr1-enriched, alloantigen-specific CD4 T cell product made in vitro. General study results and limits: Tr1 cells had a more restricted TCR repertoire than non-Tr1 cells.

V lost 0 bases and J lost 7; bases outside the gene matches: 6. The CDR3 runs 15 residues. The germline V gene encodes CDR1 SGHRS and CDR2 YFSETQ. Via MiXCR, TCRdb re-called the reads, giving one row per CDR3 protein. The sample has under 75,000 distinct CDR3 sequences; more than 20% are singletons. In its sample, this clonotype was seen a few times. Its specificity is not known. This sequence joins TRBV5-1 and TRBJ1-4; 7 nucleotides line up with TRBD1. The sequence was obtained from a human donor in good health. The sample consisted of cultured type 1 regulatory T (Tr1) cells, either the whole culture or a sorted fraction (not recorded which). CDR3 loop: CASSLGDRKTEKLFF. In nucleotides, the CDR3 is TGCGCCAGCAGCTTGGGGGACAGAAAAACTGAAAAACTGTTTTTT.